These T cell receptor beta chains were read from a single sample in a study of CD8 T cells in ankylosing spondylitis. TCRdb analysed the 5' RACE reads with MiXCR anew, one entry per CDR3 protein. The table lists more than 400,000 distinct CDR3 sequences, approximately 5.3% of them singletons. The sample was blood, either unsorted or a sorted T cell fraction (not recorded which). Every receptor here comes from a male donor with ankylosing spondylitis. Both conserved end residues are part of each CDR3. D genes are given only for firm matches. Size values are once, few and many counts, or a class for expanded clones, and some rows have none.

j_call clone_size v_call d_call cdr3_nt cdr3_aa
TRBJ1-5 many TRBV9 TRBD1 TGTGCCAGCAGCCAGGGGGGGGACCGGGGGCCCCAGCATTTT CASSQGGDRGPQHF
TRBJ2-1 many TRBV7-3 - TGTGCCAGCAGCCCTACCGGGACTTCCCTTTACAATGAGCAGTTCTTC CASSPTGTSLYNEQFF
TRBJ1-1 many TRBV11-1 - TGTGCCAGCAGCTCTCCCGCCGGGCCACAGCTCCTAATGAACACTGAAGCTTTCTTT CASSSPAGPQLLMNTEAFF
TRBJ1-2 many TRBV4-3 TRBD1 TGCGCCAGCAGCCAAGATGAAAGGGGGCTATTCTCCCGGGTGGATGGCTACACCTTC CASSQDERGLFSRVDGYTF
TRBJ1-1 many TRBV9 TRBD1 TGTGCCAGCAGCGTAGGGACAGGGGAAGGTGAAGCTTTCTTT CASSVGTGEGEAFF
TRBJ2-3 - TRBV4-3 TRBD2 TGCGCCAGCAGCCAAGATAACCTAGCGGGAGTTCGGGGTCCTACTCATACGCAGTATTTT CASSQDNLAGVRGPTHTQYF
TRBJ1-2 many TRBV27 TRBD1 TGTGCCAGCAGCCGAGACAGGGCTGTTAACTATGGCTACACCTTC CASSRDRAVNYGYTF
TRBJ1-2 many TRBV12-3/TRBV12-4 - TGTGCCAGCAGTTTACGACGGGCCCGACTCTATGGCTACACCTTC CASSLRRARLYGYTF
TRBJ2-2 few TRBV11-2 - TGTGCCAGCAGCTTTATGGTAGACGGGGAGCTGTTTTTT CASSFMVDGELFF
TRBJ1-5 many TRBV7-2 - TGTGCCAGCAGCTTAGGGCTTGCCGGCAAGCAGCCCCAGCATTTT CASSLGLAGKQPQHF
TRBJ2-1 many TRBV29-1 TRBD2 TGCAGCGTTGATCCGGGAGGGTACGATGAGCAGTTCTTC CSVDPGGYDEQFF
TRBJ1-1 many TRBV7-2 TRBD1 TGTGCCAGCAGCTTAGTTCCAGGGGGGTACACTGAAGCTTTCTTT CASSLVPGGYTEAFF
TRBJ1-2 few TRBV4-3 - TGCGCCAGCAGCCAAGGCACTCTCGGGGGCGCAGATGGCTACACCTTC CASSQGTLGGADGYTF
TRBJ2-5 many TRBV15 - TGTGCCACCAGCAGAGATTACATCCGGCAAGAGACCCAGTACTTC CATSRDYIRQETQYF
TRBJ1-3 - TRBV12-3/TRBV12-4 - TGTGCCAGCAGTTCGCGTTATAAGGGAGGAAACACCATATATTTT CASSSRYKGGNTIYF
TRBJ2-1 many TRBV9 - TGTGCCAGCAGCGTAACCCAGTTCGATGAGCAGTTCTTC CASSVTQFDEQFF
TRBJ1-1 many TRBV21-1 - TGTGCCAGCACGAGGAAGCACTTGAACACTGAAGCTTTCTTT CASTRKHLNTEAFF
TRBJ2-3 few TRBV7-9 - TGTGCCAGCAGCTCCGGGCGGGTCACTCAAGATACGCAGTATTTT CASSSGRVTQDTQYF
TRBJ2-5 few TRBV4-1 TRBD1 TGCGCCAGCAGCGGGGACAGGGGGAGGGAGACCCAGTACTTC CASSGDRGRETQYF
TRBJ2-1 many TRBV2 TRBD2 TGTGCCAGCACCTCCGGACTAGCCGCTTATGAGCAGTTCTTC CASTSGLAAYEQFF
TRBJ2-3 many TRBV7-2 - TGTGCCAGCAGCCCCTATAGGGGGGAGGGAGATACGCAGTATTTT CASSPYRGEGDTQYF
TRBJ2-1 many TRBV20-1 TRBD2 TGCAGTGCTAGCACTAGCGGTGATTACAATGAGCAGTTCTTC CSASTSGDYNEQFF
TRBJ2-3 - TRBV4-1 TRBD1 TGCGCCAGCAGCCCCCGGACAGGGGGTGGAGATACGCAGTATTTT CASSPRTGGGDTQYF
TRBJ1-1 many TRBV20-1 - TGCAGTGCTAGAGGATCGCCGGAGACTGAAGCTTTCTTT CSARGSPETEAFF
TRBJ2-7 many TRBV12-3/TRBV12-4 TRBD1 TGTGCCAGCAGTTTAAGCAGGGGGCGCGAGCAGTACTTC CASSLSRGREQYF